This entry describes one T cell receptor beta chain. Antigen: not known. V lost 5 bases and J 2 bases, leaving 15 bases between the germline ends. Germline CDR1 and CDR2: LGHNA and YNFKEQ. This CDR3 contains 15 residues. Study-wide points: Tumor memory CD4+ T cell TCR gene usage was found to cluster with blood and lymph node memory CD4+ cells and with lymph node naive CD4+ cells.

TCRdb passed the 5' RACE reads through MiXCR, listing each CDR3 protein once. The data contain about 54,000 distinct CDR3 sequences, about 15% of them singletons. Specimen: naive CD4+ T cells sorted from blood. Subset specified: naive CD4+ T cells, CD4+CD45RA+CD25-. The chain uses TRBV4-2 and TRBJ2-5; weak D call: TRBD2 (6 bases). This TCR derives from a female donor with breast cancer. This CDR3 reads CASSSGLPGQETQYF. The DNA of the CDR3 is TGTGCCAGCAGCTCCGGACTACCCGGACAAGAGACCCAGTACTTC.